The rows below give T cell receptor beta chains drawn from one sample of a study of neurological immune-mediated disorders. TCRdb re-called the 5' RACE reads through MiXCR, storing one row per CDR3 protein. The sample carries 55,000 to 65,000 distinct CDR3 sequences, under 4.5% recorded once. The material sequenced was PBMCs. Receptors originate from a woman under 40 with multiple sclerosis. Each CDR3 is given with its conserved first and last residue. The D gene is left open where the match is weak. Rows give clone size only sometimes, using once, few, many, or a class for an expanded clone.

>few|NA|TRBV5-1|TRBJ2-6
CASARGTSISGANVLTF
TGCGCCAGCGCCCGCGGGACATCGATCTCTGGGGCCAACGTCCTGACTTTC
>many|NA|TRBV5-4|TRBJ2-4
CASSTWTPAKNIQYF
TGTGCCAGCAGCACCTGGACCCCGGCCAAAAACATTCAGTACTTC
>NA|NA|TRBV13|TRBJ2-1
CASSLRTGQYNEQFF
TGTGCCAGCAGCTTAAGGACTGGGCAATACAATGAGCAGTTCTTC
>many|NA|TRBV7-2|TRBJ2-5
CASSSRGSQETQYF
TGTGCCAGCAGCTCTCGGGGGTCCCAAGAGACCCAGTACTTC
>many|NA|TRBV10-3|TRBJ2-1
CAINQMGAYNEQFF
TGTGCCATCAATCAAATGGGAGCCTACAATGAGCAGTTCTTC
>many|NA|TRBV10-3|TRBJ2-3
CAISTTKSGSDTQYF
TGTGCCATCAGTACAACTAAATCGGGTTCGGATACGCAGTATTTT
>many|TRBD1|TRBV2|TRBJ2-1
CASSPTGGSYNEQFF
TGTGCCAGCAGTCCTACAGGGGGCTCCTACAATGAGCAGTTCTTC
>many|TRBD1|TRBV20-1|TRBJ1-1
CSAKDRERTMNTEAFF
TGCAGTGCTAAAGACAGGGAACGGACCATGAACACTGAAGCTTTCTTT
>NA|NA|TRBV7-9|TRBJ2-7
CASSSHIRAYEQYF
TGTGCCAGCAGCTCCCACATAAGAGCCTACGAGCAGTACTTC
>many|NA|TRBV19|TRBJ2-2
CASSIAGAPTGELFF
TGTGCCAGTAGTATAGCAGGAGCCCCCACCGGGGAGCTGTTTTTT
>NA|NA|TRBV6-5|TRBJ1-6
CASSYEGPNSPLHF
TGTGCCAGCAGTTACGAGGGTCCTAATTCACCCCTCCACTTT
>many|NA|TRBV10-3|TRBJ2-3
CAIKGRLADTQYF
TGTGCCATCAAGGGACGTCTGGCAGATACGCAGTATTTT
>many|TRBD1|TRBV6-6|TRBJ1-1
CASRRGQGASNTEAFF
TGTGCCAGCAGAAGAGGACAGGGGGCTTCGAACACTGAAGCTTTCTTT
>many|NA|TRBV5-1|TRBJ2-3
CASSSTPDTQYF
TGCGCCAGCAGCTCGACCCCCGATACGCAGTATTTT
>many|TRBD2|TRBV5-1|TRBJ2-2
CASSREAPSGGATGELFF
TGCGCCAGCAGCCGCGAAGCCCCTAGCGGGGGGGCCACCGGGGAGCTGTTTTTT
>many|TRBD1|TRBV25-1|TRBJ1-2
CATSRDRFYGYTF
TGTGCCACCTCCCGGGACAGGTTCTATGGCTACACCTTC
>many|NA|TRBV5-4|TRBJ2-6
CASSLEISGANVLTF
TGTGCCAGCAGCTTGGAGATCTCTGGGGCCAACGTCCTGACTTTC
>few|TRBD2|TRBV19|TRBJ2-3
CASRRLAGGKDTQYF
TGTGCCAGTAGACGTCTAGCGGGTGGGAAAGATACGCAGTATTTT
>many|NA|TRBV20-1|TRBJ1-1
CSAKGWGADEAFF
TGCAGTGCCAAGGGTTGGGGGGCTGATGAAGCTTTCTTT